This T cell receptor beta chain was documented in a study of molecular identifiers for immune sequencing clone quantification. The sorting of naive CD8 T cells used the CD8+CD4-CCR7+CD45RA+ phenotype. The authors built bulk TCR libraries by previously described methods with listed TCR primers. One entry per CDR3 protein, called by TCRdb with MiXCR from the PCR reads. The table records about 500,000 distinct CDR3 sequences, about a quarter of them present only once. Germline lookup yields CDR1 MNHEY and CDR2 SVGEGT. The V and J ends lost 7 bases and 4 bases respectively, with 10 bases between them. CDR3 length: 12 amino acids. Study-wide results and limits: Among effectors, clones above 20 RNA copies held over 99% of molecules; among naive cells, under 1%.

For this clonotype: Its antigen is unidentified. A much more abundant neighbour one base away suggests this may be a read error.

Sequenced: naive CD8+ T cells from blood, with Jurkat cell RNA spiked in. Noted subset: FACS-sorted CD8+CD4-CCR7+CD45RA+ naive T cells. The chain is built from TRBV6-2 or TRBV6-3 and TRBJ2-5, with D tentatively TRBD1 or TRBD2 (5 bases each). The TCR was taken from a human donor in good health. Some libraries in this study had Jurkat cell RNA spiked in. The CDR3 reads CASTGDVETQYF. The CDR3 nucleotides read TGTGCCAGCACTGGGGACGTAGAGACCCAGTACTTC.